Listed here is a single T cell receptor beta chain. This sample is part of a study of PD-L1 blockade in urothelial cancer. Study-level information: The patients first took atezolizumab in about 2014, receiving 1,200 mg intravenously every 3 weeks. Bladder-origin urothelial cancer in males described about 85% of the roughly 30 patients.

The repertoire was sequenced with immunoSEQ multiplex PCR; TCRdb's copy has only in-frame clones and lacks some. In the table there are tens of thousands of clones, 80% to 85% of which are singletons. Patients had urothelial carcinoma that was locally advanced or metastatic. Between 1 and 8 samples per patient were obtained, pretreatment and on-treatment. Germline CDR1 reads SGDLS; CDR2 reads YYNGEE. With 0 bases clipped from V and 6 bases from J, the junction kept 11 bases outside the gene matches. The CDR3 spans 17 residues. The clonotype originates from a man between 65 and 80 years old with urothelial cancer. This sample comprised PBMCs, obtained around atezolizumab (anti-PD-L1) treatment. The V gene is TRBV9, the J gene TRBJ2-1; 8 nucleotides align to TRBD2. The CDR3 sequence: CASSVGGGASGLNEQFF. As DNA, the CDR3 is TGTGCCAGCAGCGTAGGGGGAGGGGCTAGCGGGCTCAATGAGCAGTTCTTC. The full variable domain, its missing parts supplied by reference TRBV9 and TRBJ2-1, is DSGVTQTPKHLITATGQRVTLRCSPRSGDLSVYWYQQSLDQGLQFLIQYYNGEERAKGNILERFSAQQFPDLHSELNLSSLELGDSALYFCASSVGGGASGLNEQFFGPGTRLTVL.